The T cell receptor beta chain described here comes from a study of Graves' ophthalmopathy and Graves' hyperthyroidism. The CDR3 covers 15 residues. Trimming cost V 3 bases and J 3 bases; bases outside gene matches: 6. Germline V gene sequence: CDR1 SGHTA, CDR2 FQGTGA. Hyperthyroidism patients, all newly diagnosed, had under 2 months' duration and ages of 18 to 65. In the case of this clonotype: The antigen remains undetermined.

General study points: Most thyroid clonotypes with frequency above 0.001 were detected in blood too.

For repertoire sequencing, the TCR beta CDR3 regions were amplified from RNA transcripts. An opening RT-PCR round employed HTBI primers and preceded a second-round multiplex PCR. Using its own MiXCR run on the multiplex PCR reads, TCRdb lists one record per CDR3 protein. Among around 1,200,000 distinct CDR3 sequences, about 38% were seen once, and the ten largest hold 11%. The sample consisted of peripheral blood or thyroid tissue (not recorded which). The TCR was taken from an adult man with Graves' hyperthyroidism. The rearrangement joins TRBV7-3 to TRBJ2-3; TRBD2 agrees at 7 bases. The DNA of the CDR3 is TGTGCCAGCAGCTTTACGGGGGGAGGGACAGATACGCAGTATTTT. This translates into CASSFTGGGTDTQYF.